The 20 T cell receptor beta chains reported below all come from one sample, sequenced in a study of cytomegalovirus exposure and HLA in healthy donors. It was with 60 Vbeta and 13 Jbeta primers that the PCR ran. TCRdb keeps only in-frame clones here, not all; method: immunoSEQ multiplex PCR. The table has 65,000 to 85,000 clones, roughly 84% seen once. Sequences were obtained from PBMCs. The receptors come from a woman aged 45-65 years in good health and CMV-seronegative.

This chain connects TRBV6-4 to TRBJ2-2; D is possibly TRBD1 (6 bases). CDR3 size: 14 residues. Germline values: CDR1 MRHNA, CDR2 SNTAGT. V lost 5 bases and J 1 base, leaving 8 bases between the germline ends. DNA for the CDR3: TGTGCCAGCAGTTCACAGGGGAACACCGGGGAGCTGTTTTTT. This gives the protein CASSSQGNTGELFF.

This clone was seen a few times. J is TRBJ1-2 and V is TRBV30; D uncertain. The V gene lost 4 bases and the J gene lost 1 base, with 7 bases spanning the gap. CDR1 and CDR2 (germline): GTSNPN, SVGIG (reference sequence). The CDR3 sequence is 12 residues long. The CDR3 DNA sequence: TGTGCCTGGACGGACTTTAACTATGGCTACACCTTC. It encodes CAWTDFNYGYTF.

Regarding this clone: Other DNA sequences from this sample encode an identical CDR3 as well. V gene TRBV5-1 combines with J gene TRBJ1-1; 8 bases map to TRBD1. Unmatched junction bases numbered 4, after V lost 5 bases and J lost 1 base. CDR1 and CDR2 (germline): SGHRS, YFSETQ. The CDR3 is 14 amino acids. CDR3 region: CASSSGTGNTEAFF. The CDR3 DNA follows: TGCGCCAGCAGTTCCGGGACAGGGAACACTGAAGCTTTCTTT.

The chain is built from TRBV5-6 and TRBJ2-2; 7 nucleotides line up with TRBD2. J was trimmed by 4 bases and V by 1 base; bases with no gene match: 13. Germline CDR1 and CDR2: SGHDT and YYEEEE. The CDR3 length is 18 residues. As DNA, the CDR3 is TGTGCCAGCAGCTTGTTCGCGGGAGCTAACCTTCCCACCGGGGAGCTGTTTTTT. It codes for CASSLFAGANLPTGELFF.

The chain carries TRBV5-1 and TRBJ2-1; 11 positions match TRBD2. This CDR3 is built from 15 residues. V dropped 3 bases and J dropped 5; count of bases not matched to a gene: 4. Germline V gives CDR1 SGHRS, CDR2 YFSETQ. The CDR3 loop is CASSSTSGSNNEQFF. CDR3 DNA sequence: TGCGCCAGCAGCTCCACTAGCGGGAGTAACAATGAGCAGTTCTTC.

V gene TRBV2 combines with J gene TRBJ1-1; 7 bases map to TRBD1. Per the germline V gene, CDR1 is SNHLY and CDR2 is FYNNEI. The V and J ends lost 6 bases and 1 base, in that order; junction bases with no gene match: 2. This CDR3 spans 13 amino acids. The CDR3 DNA follows: TGTGCCAGCAGGGGGGACAGGAACACTGAAGCTTTCTTT. Encoded protein: CASRGDRNTEAFF.

V usage is TRBV5-6 and J usage is TRBJ2-6; D not certain. The germline CDR1 and CDR2 sequences are SGHDT and YYEEEE. The CDR3 spans 15 residues. The V and J ends lost 2 bases and 1 base respectively, with 7 bases between them. The CDR3 region is CASSFVGSGANVLTF. The CDR3 DNA reads TGTGCCAGCAGCTTTGTCGGTTCTGGGGCCAACGTCCTGACTTTC. Complete variable domain (other parts from reference TRBV5-6 and TRBJ2-6): DAGVTQSPTHLIKTRGQQVTLRCSPKSGHDTVSWYQQALGQGPQFIFQYYEEEERQRGNFPDRFSGHQFPNYSSELNVNALLLGDSALYLCASSFVGSGANVLTFGAGSRLTVL.

The rearrangement links TRBV10-3 to TRBJ1-1; TRBD1 is a possible D gene (5 bases). The CDR3 has 15 amino acids. Germline CDR1 ENHRY, CDR2 SYGVKD. V lost 4 bases and J 0 bases, leaving 12 bases between the germline ends. The CDR3 protein is CAISGGPGLNTEAFF. Here the CDR3 DNA reads TGTGCCATCAGTGGGGGCCCAGGGTTGAACACTGAAGCTTTCTTT.

The V gene is TRBV7-9, the J gene TRBJ2-2; TRBD2 might be the D (5 bases). Germline assignment: CDR1 SEHNR and CDR2 FQNEAQ (reference sequence). The CDR3 has 13 residues. V was shortened by 5 bases and J by 6 bases, with 10 bases between the two germline ends. The CDR3 DNA is TGTGCCAGCAGCCTAACTAGGGCCGGGGAGCTGTTTTTT. Its protein is CASSLTRAGELFF.

The chain links TRBV21-1 to TRBJ2-1; TRBD2, the D gene given by the table, was not confirmed from the DNA. TRBV21-1 is shown as a pseudogene. The CDR3 contains 14 residues. The CDR3 reads CASSKESSYNEQFF. CDR3 coding DNA: TGTGCCAGCAGCAAAGAGAGCTCCTACAATGAGCAGTTCTTC.

In this sample, this clone turned up once. The junction differs from germline at one of its ends, possibly a read error. The chain employs TRBV5-4 and TRBJ1-1, with TRBD1 matching over 8 bases. This CDR3 has 14 amino acids. Germline V gene sequence: CDR1 SGHNT, CDR2 YYREEE (reference sequence). The CDR3 nucleotides read TGTGCCAGCAGCAGGTGGACAGGGAACCCTGAAGCTTTCTTT. It specifies CASSRWTGNPEAFF.

V gene TRBV2 combines with J gene TRBJ1-5; D is perhaps TRBD1 (5 bases). V was trimmed by 2 bases and J by 6 bases, leaving 8 bases between them. The CDR3 spans 13 residues. Germline-derived CDR1 and CDR2 are SNHLY and FYNNEI. This CDR3 reads CASSESRGQPQHF. The CDR3 bases are TGTGCCAGCAGTGAAAGTAGGGGTCAGCCCCAGCATTTT. Variable domain in full (rest from reference TRBV2 and TRBJ1-5): EPEVTQTPSHQVTQMGQEVILRCVPISNHLYFYWYRQILGQKVEFLVSFYNNEISEKSEIFDDQFSVERPDGSNFTLKIRSTKLEDSAMYFCASSESRGQPQHFGDGTRLSIL.

This rearrangement joins TRBV15 to TRBJ2-5; 9 bases agree with TRBD1. The CDR3 totals 16 residues. The V gene end was trimmed by 0 bases and the J gene end by 6 bases; junction bases not matched to a gene: 8. Per germline, CDR1 LNHNV and CDR2 YYDKDF (reference sequence). CDR3 nucleotides: TGTGCCACCAGCAGAGATCTCGGGACAGGGTTAAAGACCCAGTACTTC. Translation gives CATSRDLGTGLKTQYF.

The chain couples TRBV7-9 to TRBJ1-1; D possibly corresponds to TRBD1 (6 bases). Trimming pared 7 bases from V and 1 base from J, leaving 10 bases between. The germline V gene encodes CDR1 SEHNR and CDR2 FQNEAQ (reference sequence). This CDR3 has 13 amino acids. CDR3 residues: CASNLGGNTEAFF. The CDR3 DNA sequence: TGTGCCAGCAATCTAGGGGGGAACACTGAAGCTTTCTTT.

J is TRBJ2-3 and V is TRBV10-3, with 15 bases identical to TRBD2. V lost 0 bases to trimming and J lost 5 bases; unmatched junction nucleotides: 6. Per germline, CDR1 ENHRY and CDR2 SYGVKD. CDR3 length equals 18 residues. CDR3 residues: CAISESRTSGGAIDTQYF. The DNA for the CDR3 is TGTGCCATCAGTGAGTCTAGGACTAGCGGGGGGGCCATAGATACGCAGTATTTT.

The genes are TRBV7-9 and TRBJ2-3; weak D call: TRBD2 (5 bases). The germline CDR1 and CDR2 sequences are SEHNR and FQNEAQ (reference sequence). Trimming removed 3 bases at V and 7 bases at J, with 11 bases between. The CDR3 is 13 amino acids. CDR3 coding DNA: TGTGCCAGCAGCTTCTTACTAGGGAATACGCAGTATTTT. Translating gives CASSFLLGNTQYF.

The sample holds a few counts of this clone. This chain joins TRBV10-3 and TRBJ1-1; D is ambiguous. Deletions cut 10 bases from V and 0 bases from J, with 12 bases between. From germline, CDR1 is ENHRY and CDR2 SYGVKD. The CDR3 runs 13 residues. CDR3 nucleotide sequence: TGTGCCACCCAGGCGGGGATGAACACTGAAGCTTTCTTT. Amino acids: CATQAGMNTEAFF.

This clone turned up a few times. The chain uses TRBV5-4 and TRBJ1-1, with D perhaps TRBD1 (6 bases). The CDR3 length is 15 residues. V shed 4 bases and J shed 1 base, with 14 bases lying between them. Germline values: CDR1 SGHNT, CDR2 YYREEE (reference sequence). The CDR3 loop reads CASSPGVGQNTEAFF. The CDR3 DNA follows: TGTGCCAGCAGCCCAGGGGTGGGTCAGAACACTGAAGCTTTCTTT.

The chain recombines TRBV30 with TRBJ1-2; 11 positions match TRBD1. V shed 5 bases and J 5 bases; nucleotides not matched to a gene: 1. This CDR3 contains 12 residues. From germline, CDR1 is GTSNPN and CDR2 SVGIG (reference sequence). DNA for the CDR3: TGTGCCTGGGGGGACAGGGGGTATGGCTACACCTTC. It encodes CAWGDRGYGYTF.

The rearrangement links TRBV9 to TRBJ1-1, with D hard to call. Germline-derived CDR1 and CDR2 are SGDLS and YYNGEE. The CDR3 has 13 amino acids. The V gene lost 3 bases and the J gene lost 1 base, with 7 bases spanning the gap. The CDR3 bases are TGTGCCAGCAGCGGTGGGCCGAACACTGAAGCTTTCTTT. This gives the protein CASSGGPNTEAFF.